This T cell receptor beta chain derives from a study of T cell responses to AZD1222 COVID-19 vaccine. General study points: In a largely white British group with more females than males, clonal diversity was possibly underestimated.

Worth noting for this clone: Its antigen is unknown.

V lost 0 bases, J lost 11 bases, and 1 base stayed unmatched. In germline, CDR1 is ENHRY, CDR2 SYGVKD. The CDR3 covers 13 residues. TCRdb keeps only in-frame clones here, not all; method: immunoSEQ multiplex PCR. In the table there are around 100,000 clones, 87% of which are singletons. Sequencing used peripheral blood, obtained 28 days after the second AZD1222 dose. This chain uses TRBV10-3 with TRBJ1-1, with 12 bases aligning to TRBD1. The origin of this receptor is an adult who received the AZD1222 COVID-19 vaccine. The CDR3, as DNA: TGTGCCATCAGTGAGTCCGGGACAGGGGGCGCTTTCTTT. Translation: CAISESGTGGAFF.